This T cell receptor beta chain appears in the sequencing data of a study of blood T cell repertoires in COVID-19. The overall study: Italy, Spain and the United States were the sources of the convalescent and acute COVID-19 samples. PBMCs, B-cell-depleted T cells, or T cells were the source of the cDNA or gDNA that made up the material.

The CDR3 is 15 amino acids. Germline-derived CDR1 and CDR2 are MNHEY and SVGEGT. V was trimmed by 6 bases and J by 4 bases, leaving 18 bases between them. Authors' methods: From reference gene primer amplification, estimates of nucleated cell counts were derived. TCRdb's table, derived via immunoSEQ multiplex PCR, lists solely in-frame clones and lacks some. V and J calls and clone size follow that table, whereas D and trimming were derived from the DNA. The table has 150,000 to 200,000 clones, roughly 80% seen once. The chain couples TRBV6-2 or TRBV6-3 to TRBJ1-2; the D is unclear. Input material: peripheral blood. This clonotype originated in a man aged 60-69 years with active or convalescent COVID-19. This CDR3 is CASSFYDIQSYGYTF. The CDR3 region has the DNA TGTGCCAGCAGCTTTTACGACATTCAGTCCTATGGCTACACCTTC.